This TCR beta chain derives from a study of T cells in women clearing cervical HPV infection. Study context: Cases were women with histologically confirmed HPV16-related CIN3 or worse, including 2 invasive cancers. Control women cleared a single incident HPV16 infection within 12 months. Case blood drawn at lesion detection; control blood after infection cleared.

Here immunoSEQ multiplex PCR was the method, and the copy in TCRdb shows in-frame clones only, minus some. This sample's table has some 46,000 clones. Study outcomes and limitations: TRBV6-7 abundance was lower in cases than controls (about 0.099% versus 0.16%).

CDR3 length: 12 amino acids. Germline V gene lookup returns CDR1 DFQATT and CDR2 SNEGSKA (reference sequence). Notes on this clone: Its antigen is currently unknown. The read is 3 residues too short to cover the CDR3 end, so that end is filled in from the germline J gene.

Sequences were obtained from blood buffy coat. The rearrangement joins TRBV20-1 to TRBJ1-1; no definite D call. The TCR sequence derives from a woman aged 18 to 69 with a cervical HPV16 infection that either progressed to CIN3+ or cleared (not recorded which). The CDR3 loop is CSARENKDMAFF. The DNA read from the CDR3 is TGCAGTGCTAGGGAGAATAAAGACATG.